Each of the 7 T cell receptor beta chains below was sequenced from the same sample in a study of blood T cells in healthy people across ages. Primers used in a second PCR of roughly 6 to 12 cycles were a sample-barcoded 5' primer and a J-beta primer mix. TCRdb re-called the 5' RACE reads through MiXCR, storing one row per CDR3 protein. The top ten clones hold 5% to 7% of a sample with about 1.4 million distinct CDR3 sequences, roughly 60% of them seen once. The sequenced sample was blood. These receptors came from a man aged 18 to 30 in good health.

The chain recombines TRBV4-2 with TRBJ2-7, with TRBD1 matching 8 bases. J was trimmed by 4 bases and V by 0 bases; bases with no gene match: 5. The CDR3 contains 15 residues. Germline-derived CDR1 and CDR2 are LGHNA and YNFKEQ. Here the CDR3 reads CASSQDRTGIYEQYF. The CDR3 nucleotides are TGTGCCAGCAGCCAAGATAGGACAGGGATATACGAGCAGTACTTC.

In its sample, this clonotype was seen once. The chain combines TRBV12-5 with TRBJ2-7; D gene uncertain. The V end lost 0 bases, the J end lost 4 bases, and 7 bases lay between the germline ends. In germline, CDR1 is LGHNT, CDR2 FRNRAP. This CDR3 contains 13 residues. As DNA, the CDR3 is TGTGCTAGTGGTTTGGTATGGGGATACGAGCAGTACTTC. Translated, it gives CASGLVWGYEQYF. The entire variable domain, with the rest obtained from reference TRBV12-5 and TRBJ2-7, is as follows: DARVTQTPRHKVTEMGQEVTMRCQPILGHNTVFWYRQTMMQGLELLAYFRNRAPLDDSGMPKDRFSAEMPDATLATLKIQPSEPRDSAVYFCASGLVWGYEQYFGPGTRLTVT.

A remark on this clonotype: Relative to the germline gene, one junction end is altered; a read error may explain this. For the CDR3, the DNA is TGTGTCAGCAGCCCAAAGGTGATCCGTCATAGATCAAACTATGGCTACACCTTC. Residues: CVSSPKVIRHRSNYGYTF. The J gene is TRBJ1-2, the V gene TRBV7-2, with D unclear. This CDR3 is built from 18 residues. The germline V gene has CDR1 SGHTA and CDR2 FQGNSA. The full variable domain, completed using reference TRBV7-2 and TRBJ1-2, is GAGVSQSPSNKVTEKGKDVELRCDPISGHTALYWYRQSLGQGLEFLIYFQGNSAPDKSGLPSDRFSAERTGGSVSTLTIQRTQQEDSAVYLCVSSPKVIRHRSNYGYTFGSGTRLTVV.

The genes are TRBV4-2 and TRBJ2-3; TRBD2 agrees at 9 bases. V trimming: 0 bases; J trimming: 5 bases; junction bases outside the gene matches: 3. Per the germline V gene, CDR1 is LGHNA and CDR2 is YNFKEQ. The CDR3 covers 15 residues. The CDR3 reads CASSQDSGGRDTQYF. DNA for the CDR3: TGTGCCAGCAGCCAAGATAGCGGGGGAAGAGATACGCAGTATTTT.

This clonotype appeared a few times. The chain links TRBV20-1 to TRBJ2-2, with TRBD2 as a possible D gene (6 bases). The CDR3 consists of 15 residues. CDR1 and CDR2 from the germline V gene are DFQATT and SNEGSKA (reference sequence). V was pared by 6 bases and J by 4 bases, with 18 bases between. The DNA for the CDR3 is TGCAGTGCGCGTGACTCGCCCGGGGGCACCGGGGAGCTGTTTTTT. Translated, it gives CSARDSPGGTGELFF.

This clonotype was observed at least ten times. The junction and the germline gene differ at one end; a read error may be behind it. The chain has TRBV4-1 and TRBJ2-1; D unclear. This CDR3 comprises 12 residues. Germline loops: CDR1 MGHRA, CDR2 YSYEKL. CDR3 DNA: TGTGCCAGCAGCCAAGATTCCAATGAGCAGTTCTTC. As protein: CASSQDSNEQFF.

This clonotype was seen a few times. The chain links TRBV2 to TRBJ1-2; a weak D match, TRBD1 (5 bases). V lost 8 bases and J 4 bases, leaving 20 bases between the germline ends. This CDR3 is 15 amino acids long. The germline V gene has CDR1 SNHLY and CDR2 FYNNEI. The CDR3 sequence is CASVGGRQLSYGYTF. For the CDR3, the DNA is TGTGCCAGCGTGGGCGGCCGACAGTTAAGCTATGGCTACACCTTC.